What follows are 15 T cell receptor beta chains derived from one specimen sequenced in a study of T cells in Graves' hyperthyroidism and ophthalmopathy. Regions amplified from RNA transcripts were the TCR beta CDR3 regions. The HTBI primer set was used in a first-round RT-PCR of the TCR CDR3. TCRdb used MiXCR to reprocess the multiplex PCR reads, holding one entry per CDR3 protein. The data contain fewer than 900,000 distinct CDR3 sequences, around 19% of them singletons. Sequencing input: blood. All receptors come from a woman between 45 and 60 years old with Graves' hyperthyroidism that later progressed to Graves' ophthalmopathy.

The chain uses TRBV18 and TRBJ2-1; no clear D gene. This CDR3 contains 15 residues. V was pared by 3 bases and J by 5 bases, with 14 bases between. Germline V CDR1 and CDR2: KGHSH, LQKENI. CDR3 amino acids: CASSPVLPTDNEQFF. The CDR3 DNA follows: TGTGCCAGCTCACCGGTTTTACCCACCGACAATGAGCAGTTCTTC. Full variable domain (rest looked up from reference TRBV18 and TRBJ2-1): NAGVMQNPRHLVRRRGQEARLRCSPMKGHSHVYWYRQLPEEGLKFMVYLQKENIIDESGMPKERFSAEFPKEGPSILRIQQVVRGDSAAYFCASSPVLPTDNEQFFGPGTRLTVL.

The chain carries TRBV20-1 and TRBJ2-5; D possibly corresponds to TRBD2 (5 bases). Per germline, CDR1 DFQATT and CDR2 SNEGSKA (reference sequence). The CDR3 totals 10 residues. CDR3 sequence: CSGGRETQYF. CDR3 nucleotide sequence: TGCAGCGGAGGCCGCGAGACCCAGTACTTC.

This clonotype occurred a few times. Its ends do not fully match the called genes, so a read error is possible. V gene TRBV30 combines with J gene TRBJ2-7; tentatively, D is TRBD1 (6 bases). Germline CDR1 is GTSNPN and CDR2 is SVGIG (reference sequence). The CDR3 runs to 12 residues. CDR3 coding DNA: TGTGCCTGGACCCGCGGACAGCCCGAGCAGCACTTC. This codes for CAWTRGQPEQHF. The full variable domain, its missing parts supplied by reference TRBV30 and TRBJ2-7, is SQTIHQWPATLVQPVGSPLSLECTVEGTSNPNLYWYRQAAGRGLQLLFYSVGIGQISSEVPQNLSASRPQDRQFILSSKKLLLSDSGFYLCAWTRGQPEQHFGPGTRLTVT.

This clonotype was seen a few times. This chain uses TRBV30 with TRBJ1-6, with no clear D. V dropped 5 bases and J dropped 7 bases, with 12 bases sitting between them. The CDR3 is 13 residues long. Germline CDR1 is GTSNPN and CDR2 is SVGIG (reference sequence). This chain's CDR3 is CAWSKGKNSPLHF. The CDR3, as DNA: TGTGCCTGGTCGAAAGGAAAAAATTCACCCCTCCACTTT.

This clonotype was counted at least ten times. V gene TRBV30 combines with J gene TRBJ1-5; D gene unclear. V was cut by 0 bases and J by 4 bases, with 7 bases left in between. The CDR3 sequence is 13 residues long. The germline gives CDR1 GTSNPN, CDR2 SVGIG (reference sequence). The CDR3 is CAWSVSGNQPQHF. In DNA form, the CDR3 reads TGTGCCTGGAGTGTATCGGGGAATCAGCCCCAGCATTTT.

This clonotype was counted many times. CDR3 in amino acids: CASSVGFVNQPQHF. The CDR3 region has the DNA TGTGCCAGCAGCGTGGGATTCGTCAATCAGCCCCAGCATTTT. The chain has TRBV2 and TRBJ1-5, with unresolved D. The CDR3 loop spans 14 amino acids. Per germline, CDR1 SNHLY and CDR2 FYNNEI. The V and J ends lost 6 bases and 3 bases respectively, with 12 bases between them.

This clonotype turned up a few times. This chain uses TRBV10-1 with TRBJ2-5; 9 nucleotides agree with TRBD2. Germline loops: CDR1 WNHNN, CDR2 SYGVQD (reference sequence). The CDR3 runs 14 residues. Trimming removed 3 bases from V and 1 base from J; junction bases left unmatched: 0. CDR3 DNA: TGCGCCAGCAGTGAAGCGGGGGGCCAAGAGACCCAGTACTTC. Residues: CASSEAGGQETQYF.

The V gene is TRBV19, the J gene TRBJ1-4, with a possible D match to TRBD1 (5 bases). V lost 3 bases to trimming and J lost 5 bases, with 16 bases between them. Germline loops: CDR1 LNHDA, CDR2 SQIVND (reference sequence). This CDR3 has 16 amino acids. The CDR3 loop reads CASSMAPLAGNEKLFF. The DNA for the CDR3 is TGTGCCAGTAGTATGGCCCCCCTGGCAGGGAATGAAAAACTGTTTTTT. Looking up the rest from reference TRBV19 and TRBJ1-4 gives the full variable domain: DGGITQSPKYLFRKEGQNVTLSCEQNLNHDAMYWYRQDPGQGLRLIYYSQIVNDFQKGDIAEGYSVSREKKESFPLTVTSAQKNPTAFYLCASSMAPLAGNEKLFFGSGTQLSVL.

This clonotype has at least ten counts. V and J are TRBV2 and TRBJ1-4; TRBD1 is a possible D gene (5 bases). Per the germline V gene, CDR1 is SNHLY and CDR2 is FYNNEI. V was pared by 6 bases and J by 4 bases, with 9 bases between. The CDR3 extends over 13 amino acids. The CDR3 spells CASSGRGNEKLFF. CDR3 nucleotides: TGTGCCAGCAGCGGGAGGGGTAATGAAAAACTGTTTTTT.

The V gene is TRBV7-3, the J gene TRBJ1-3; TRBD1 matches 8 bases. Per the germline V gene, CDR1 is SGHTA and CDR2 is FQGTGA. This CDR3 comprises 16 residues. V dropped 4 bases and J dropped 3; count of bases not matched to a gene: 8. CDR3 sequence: CASSSAGGAYGNTIYF. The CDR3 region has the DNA TGTGCCAGCAGCTCCGCAGGGGGCGCATATGGAAACACCATATATTTT. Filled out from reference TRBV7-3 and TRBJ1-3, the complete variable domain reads GAGVSQTPSNKVTEKGKYVELRCDPISGHTALYWYRQSLGQGPEFLIYFQGTGAADDSGLPNDRFFAVRPEGSVSTLKIQRTERGDSAVYLCASSSAGGAYGNTIYFGEGSWLTVV.

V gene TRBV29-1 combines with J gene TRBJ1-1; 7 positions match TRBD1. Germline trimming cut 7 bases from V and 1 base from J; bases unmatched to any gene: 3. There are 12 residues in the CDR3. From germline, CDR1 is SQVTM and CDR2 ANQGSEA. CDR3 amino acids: CSGGQSNTEAFF. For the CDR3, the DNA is TGCAGCGGGGGACAGTCGAACACTGAAGCTTTCTTT.

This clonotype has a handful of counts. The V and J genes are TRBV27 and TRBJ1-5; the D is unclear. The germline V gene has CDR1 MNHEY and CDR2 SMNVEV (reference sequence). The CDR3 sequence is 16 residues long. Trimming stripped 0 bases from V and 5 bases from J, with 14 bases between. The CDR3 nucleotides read TGTGCCAGCAGTTTATCAGGCCGATCAATTTATCAGCCCCAGCATTTT. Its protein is CASSLSGRSIYQPQHF.

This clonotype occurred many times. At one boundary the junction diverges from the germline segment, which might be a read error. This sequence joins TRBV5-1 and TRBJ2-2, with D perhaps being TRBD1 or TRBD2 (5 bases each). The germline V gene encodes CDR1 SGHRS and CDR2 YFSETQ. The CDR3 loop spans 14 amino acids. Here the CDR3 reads CASSLGRDTGELFF. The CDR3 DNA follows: TGTGCCAGCAGCTTGGGACGGGACACCGGGGAGCTGTTTTTT. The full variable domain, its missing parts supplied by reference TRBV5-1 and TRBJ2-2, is KAGVTQTPRYLIKTRGQQVTLSCSPISGHRSVSWYQQTPGQGLQFLFEYFSETQRNKGNFPGRFSGRQFSNSRSEMNVSTLELGDSALYLCASSLGRDTGELFFGEGSRLTVL.

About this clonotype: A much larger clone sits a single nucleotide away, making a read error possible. Here the CDR3 DNA reads TGTGCCAGCAGCCAAATACAGGGGGCCACCTACGAGCAGTACTTC. Residues: CASSQIQGATYEQYF. The chain links TRBV7-8 to TRBJ2-7, with 9 bases aligning to TRBD1. The CDR3 is 15 amino acids. Per germline, CDR1 SGHVS and CDR2 FQNEAQ. V was pared by 5 bases and J by 2 bases, with 7 bases of the junction left unmatched. Combining the CDR3 with reference TRBV7-8 and TRBJ2-7 gives the whole variable domain GAGVSQSPRYKVAKRGQDVALRCDPISGHVSLFWYQQALGQGPEFLTYFQNEAQLDKSGLPSDRFFAERPEGSVSTLKIQRTQQEDSAVYLCASSQIQGATYEQYFGPGTRLTVT.

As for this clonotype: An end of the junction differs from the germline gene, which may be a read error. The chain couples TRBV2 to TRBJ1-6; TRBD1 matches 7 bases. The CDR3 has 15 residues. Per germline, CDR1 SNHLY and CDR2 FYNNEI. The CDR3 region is CASRETGWGHSPLDF. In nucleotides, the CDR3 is TGTGCCAGCAGAGAGACAGGGTGGGGGCATTCACCCCTCGACTTT.